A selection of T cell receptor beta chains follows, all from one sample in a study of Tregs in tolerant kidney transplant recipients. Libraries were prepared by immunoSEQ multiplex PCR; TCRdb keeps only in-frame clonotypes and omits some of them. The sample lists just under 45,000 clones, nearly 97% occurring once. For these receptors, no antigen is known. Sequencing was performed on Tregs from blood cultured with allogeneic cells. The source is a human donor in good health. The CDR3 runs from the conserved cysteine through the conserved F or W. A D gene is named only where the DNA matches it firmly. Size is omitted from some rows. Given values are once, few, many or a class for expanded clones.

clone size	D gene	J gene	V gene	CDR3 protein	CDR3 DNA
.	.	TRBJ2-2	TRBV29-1	CSVESAVFTGELFF	TGCAGCGTTGAATCGGCAGTTTTCACCGGGGAGCTGTTTTTT
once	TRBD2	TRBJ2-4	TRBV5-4	CASSSRGRGVIQYF	TGTGCCAGCAGCTCGCGCGGTCGGGGGGTCATTCAGTACTTC
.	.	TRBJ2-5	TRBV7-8	CASSLALFAGRQETQYF	TGTGCCAGCAGCTTAGCGCTTTTTGCGGGACGGCAAGAGACCCAGTACTTC
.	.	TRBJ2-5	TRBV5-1	CASSLGRVRETQYF	TGCGCCAGCAGCTTGGGACGGGTAAGGGAGACCCAGTACTTC
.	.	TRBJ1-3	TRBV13	CASSLLQGRDRAIYF	TGTGCCAGCAGCTTATTACAGGGACGGGATCGAGCCATATATTTT
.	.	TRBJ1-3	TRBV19	CASSMGRISGNTIYF	TGTGCCAGTAGTATGGGACGGATCTCTGGAAACACCATATATTTT
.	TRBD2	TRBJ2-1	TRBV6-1	CASKVAGVSNEQFF	TGTGCCAGCAAGGTAGCGGGAGTTAGCAATGAGCAGTTCTTC
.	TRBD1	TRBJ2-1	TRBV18	CASSPPLSPTGGRFGEQFF	TGTGCCAGCTCACCTCCGTTGTCCCCGACAGGGGGCAGGTTCGGTGAGCAGTTCTTC
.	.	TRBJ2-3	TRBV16	CASSQLGRPDTQYF	TGTGCCAGCAGCCAATTGGGCAGACCAGATACGCAGTATTTT
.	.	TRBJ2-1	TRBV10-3	CAISESGEWQFF	TGTGCCATCAGTGAGTCTGGCGAATGGCAGTTCTTC
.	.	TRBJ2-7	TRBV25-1	CASSEFGRLEDEQYF	TGTGCCAGCAGTGAATTTGGCAGGCTTGAGGACGAGCAGTACTTC
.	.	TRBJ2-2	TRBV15	CATSRTRLVTGTGELFF	TGTGCCACCAGCAGAACTCGACTAGTAACGGGGACCGGGGAGCTGTTTTTT
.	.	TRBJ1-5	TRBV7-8	CASSSYPAGPQHF	TGTGCCAGCAGCTCCTACCCCGCGGGGCCCCAGCATTTT
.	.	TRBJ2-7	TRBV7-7	CASSAGPGSYEQYF	TGTGCTAGCAGCGCCGGACCAGGCTCCTACGAGCAGTACTTC
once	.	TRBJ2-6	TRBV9	CASMRMGSGANVLTF	TGTGCCAGCATGAGGATGGGCTCCGGGGCCAACGTCCTGACTTTC
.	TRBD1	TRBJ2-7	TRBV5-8	CASRKRTGAYEQYF	TGTGCCAGCAGGAAGAGGACAGGGGCCTACGAGCAGTACTTC
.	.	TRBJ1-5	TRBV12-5	CASGLVGRGGNQPQHF	TGTGCTAGTGGTTTGGTCGGGAGAGGGGGGAATCAGCCCCAGCATTTT
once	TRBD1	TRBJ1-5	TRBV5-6	CASSFQGARQPQHF	TGTGCCAGCAGCTTCCAGGGGGCGCGGCAGCCCCAGCATTTT
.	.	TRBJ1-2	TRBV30	CASLGDARRGYTF	TGTGCCTCCCTCGGCGACGCCAGGAGGGGCTACACCTTC
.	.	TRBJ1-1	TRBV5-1	CASSLDQGRNTEAFF	TGCGCCAGCAGCTTGGACCAAGGTAGAAACACTGAAGCTTTCTTT
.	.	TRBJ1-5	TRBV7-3	CASSPGSGQPQHF	TGTGCCAGCAGCCCTGGATCGGGGCAGCCCCAGCATTTT
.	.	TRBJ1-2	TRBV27	CASSLWRGSGYTF	TGTGCCAGCAGTTTATGGAGGGGGTCTGGCTACACCTTC
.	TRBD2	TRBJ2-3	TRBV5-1	CASSSYPGTSGITDTQYF	TGCGCCAGCAGCTCCTATCCCGGGACTAGCGGGATAACAGATACGCAGTATTTT
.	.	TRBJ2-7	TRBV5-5	CASSEIPGLMSEQYF	TGTGCCAGCAGCGAAATCCCGGGACTGATGTCCGAGCAGTACTTC
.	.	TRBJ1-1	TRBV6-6	CASSSQVPNTEAFF	TGTGCCAGCAGTTCGCAGGTCCCAAACACTGAAGCTTTCTTT
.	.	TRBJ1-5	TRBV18	CASSLRDPGQPQHF	TGTGCCAGCTCACTCAGGGATCCCGGCCAGCCCCAGCATTTT
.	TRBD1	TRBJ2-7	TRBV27	CASSLHRGYEQYF	TGTGCCAGCAGTTTACACAGGGGGTACGAGCAGTACTTC
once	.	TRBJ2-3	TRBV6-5	CASSSPGLMNTDTQYF	TGTGCCAGCAGTTCCCCAGGGCTGATGAACACAGATACGCAGTATTTT
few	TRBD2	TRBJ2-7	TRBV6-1	CASSFREVLYEQYF	TGTGCCAGCAGTTTCCGGGAGGTTCTCTACGAGCAGTACTTC
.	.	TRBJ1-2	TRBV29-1	CSVIHAAYGYTF	TGCAGCGTTATCCACGCCGCCTATGGCTACACCTTC
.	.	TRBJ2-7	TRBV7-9	CASSRASEQYF	TGTGCCAGCAGCCGGGCGAGCGAGCAGTACTTC
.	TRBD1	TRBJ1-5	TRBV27	CASSYLGQGGSQHF	TGTGCCAGCAGTTACCTGGGACAGGGGGGGTCCCAGCATTTT
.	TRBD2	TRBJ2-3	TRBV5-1	CASSLLAGETDTQYF	TGCGCCAGCAGCTTGTTAGCGGGGGAGACAGATACGCAGTATTTT
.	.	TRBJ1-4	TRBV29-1	CSGTDGRYNEKLFF	TGCAGCGGGACGGATGGACGGTATAATGAAAAACTGTTTTTT
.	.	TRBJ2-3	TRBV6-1	CASRGILTDTQYF	TGTGCCAGCAGGGGGATTTTAACGGATACGCAGTATTTT
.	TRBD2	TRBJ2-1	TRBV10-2	CASRTSQGGGNEQFF	TGCGCCAGTAGGACTAGCCAAGGAGGCGGCAATGAGCAGTTCTTC
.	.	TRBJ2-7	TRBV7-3	CASSLTRSPPYEQYF	TGTGCCAGCAGCTTAACGAGGAGTCCCCCCTACGAGCAGTACTTC
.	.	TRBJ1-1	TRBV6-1	CASSPLGGMNTEAFF	TGTGCCAGCAGCCCTTTAGGGGGGATGAACACTGAAGCTTTCTTT
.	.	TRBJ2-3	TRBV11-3	CASSSRGQVTDTQYF	TGTGCCAGCAGCTCAAGAGGGCAGGTTACAGATACGCAGTATTTT
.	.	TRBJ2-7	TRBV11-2	CASSQDRGLSEQYF	TGTGCCAGCAGCCAAGATAGGGGTTTGAGCGAGCAGTACTTC
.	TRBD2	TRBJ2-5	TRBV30	CAWSVRWGGSEETQYF	TGTGCCTGGAGTGTACGATGGGGCGGGAGTGAGGAGACCCAGTACTTC
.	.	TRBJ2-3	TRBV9	CASSPGRRRADTQYF	TGTGCCAGCAGCCCGGGTAGACGGAGGGCAGATACGCAGTATTTT
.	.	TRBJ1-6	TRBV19	CASSIFPASPLHF	TGTGCCAGTAGTATATTCCCGGCCTCACCCCTCCACTTT
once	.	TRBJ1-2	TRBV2	CASSDGGSLDYTF	TGTGCCAGCAGTGACGGCGGATCCCTTGACTACACCTTC
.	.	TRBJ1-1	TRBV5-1	CASSLGGNTEAFF	TGCGCCAGCAGCTTAGGGGGGAACACTGAAGCTTTCTTT